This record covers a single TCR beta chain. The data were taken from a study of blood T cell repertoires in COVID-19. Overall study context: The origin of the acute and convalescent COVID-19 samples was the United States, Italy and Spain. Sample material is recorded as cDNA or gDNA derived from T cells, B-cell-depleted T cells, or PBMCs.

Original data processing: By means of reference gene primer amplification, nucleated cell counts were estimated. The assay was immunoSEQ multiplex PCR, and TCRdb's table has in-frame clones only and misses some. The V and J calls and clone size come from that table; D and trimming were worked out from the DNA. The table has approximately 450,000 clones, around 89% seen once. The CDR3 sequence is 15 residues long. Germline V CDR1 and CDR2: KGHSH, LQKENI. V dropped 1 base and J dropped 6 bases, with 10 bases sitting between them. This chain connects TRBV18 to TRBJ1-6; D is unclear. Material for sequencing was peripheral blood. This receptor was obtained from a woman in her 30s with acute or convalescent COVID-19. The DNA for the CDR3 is TGTGCCAGCTCACCACGGGGAGGGTCTAATTCACCCCTCCACTTT. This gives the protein CASSPRGGSNSPLHF.